This TCR beta chain was found in a study of shared clonotypes between healthy human individuals. Points on this clone: What it binds is unknown. Distinct nucleotide sequences in the sample also encode this CDR3.

Under the authors' procedure: ImmunoSEQ output held junction-only sequences without quality scores, so filtering differed. Sequencing was performed with immunoSEQ multiplex PCR; in TCRdb, only in-frame clones are kept and a portion is missing. That table gives V, J and clone size, and the DNA gave D and trimming. The table lists 490,000 or so clones, 79% of them singletons, with roughly 12% in the top ten. Study-level results: Clonotype sharing among donors was thought likely to change with sequencing depth. It was the few donors that limited the genetic and exposure-history diversity represented.

This receptor was taken from a woman aged 35 to 49 in good health. Some clones in this sample may be carry-over from other donors' samples. The sequencing sample was made of PBMCs.

CDR3 loop: CASSPRGGYEQYF. Written as DNA, the CDR3 is TGTGCCAGCTCACCCAGGGGGGGTTACGAGCAGTACTTC. The rearrangement links TRBV18 to TRBJ2-7; either TRBD1 or TRBD2 may fit D (7 bases each). V lost 3 bases and J 4 bases, leaving 10 bases between the germline ends. The CDR3 has 13 residues. Looked up from germline, CDR1 is KGHSH and CDR2 is LQKENI.